Listed below are T cell receptor beta chains from one sample, sequenced in a study of graft-versus-host responses after intestinal transplantation. For these TCRs, the target antigens are not known. Only in-frame clones appear in the TCRdb table, and some are missing; sequencing was by immunoSEQ multiplex PCR. The sample has around 120,000 clones; 85% to 95% are singletons. This sample comprised unstimulated CD8+ T cells sorted from spleen or lymph node cells, obtained before intestinal transplant. The receptors were gathered from a human donor who received an intestinal transplant. CDR3s include the opening cysteine and the closing phenylalanine or tryptophan. D genes are given only for firm matches. Only part of the rows carry a size: once, few, many, or a class if the clone is expanded.

d_gene	v_gene	abundance	j_gene	CDR3aa	CDR3nt
TRBD1	TRBV18	.	TRBJ2-3	CASSQTVTGNTDTQYF	TGTGCCAGCTCACAGACCGTGACAGGGAACACAGATACGCAGTATTTT
TRBD2	TRBV15	.	TRBJ2-3	CATSRGTSGSRADTQYF	TGTGCCACCAGCAGAGGGACTAGCGGGAGCAGAGCAGATACGCAGTATTTT
.	TRBV27	.	TRBJ2-7	CASSLSSFSYEQYF	TGTGCCAGCAGTTTATCGTCATTTTCCTACGAGCAGTACTTC
TRBD2	TRBV7-8	once	TRBJ2-3	CASSIPRSGVGTDTQYF	TGTGCCAGCAGCATTCCGAGAAGCGGGGTGGGCACAGATACGCAGTATTTT
TRBD1	TRBV4-2	.	TRBJ1-6	CASSLPGTGDNSPLHF	TGTGCCAGCAGCCTGCCGGGGACAGGGGACAATTCACCCCTCCACTTT
TRBD1	TRBV11-1	.	TRBJ2-7	CASSPRDRSSYEQYF	TGTGCCAGCAGCCCCCGGGACAGGAGCTCCTACGAGCAGTACTTC
.	TRBV2	few	TRBJ1-3	CASRSMGAGNTIYF	TGTGCCAGCAGGTCAATGGGGGCTGGAAACACCATATATTTT
.	TRBV5-6	.	TRBJ1-1	CASSFGSEAFF	TGTGCCAGCAGCTTCGGATCTGAAGCTTTCTTT
TRBD2	TRBV18	.	TRBJ2-5	CASEGAGQETQYF	TGTGCCAGCGAAGGAGCGGGGCAAGAGACCCAGTACTTC
.	TRBV27	.	TRBJ2-7	CASSLDRNSYEQYF	TGTGCCAGCAGTTTAGACAGAAACTCCTACGAGCAGTACTTC
.	TRBV21-1	.	TRBJ1-5	CASPQDSTNQPQHF	TGTGCCAGCCCCCAAGACAGCACCAATCAGCCCCAGCATTTT